The rows below give T cell receptor beta chains drawn from one sample of a study of OX40 agonist ivuxolimab in advanced cancers. Data came from immunoSEQ multiplex PCR; TCRdb stores just in-frame clones and leaves some out. The table includes about 70,000 clones, around 78% detected once. The starting material was CD4+ or CD8+ T cells sorted from blood, obtained in a trial of the OX40 agonist ivuxolimab. The receptors come from an adult with an advanced solid tumor such as melanoma, head and neck, liver or kidney cancer. Each CDR3 is given with its conserved first and last residue. A D gene is named only where the DNA matches it firmly. Clone size appears in some rows only: once, few, many, or a class for an expanded clone.

clone_size,v_call,d_call,j_call,cdr3_length,cdr3_aa,cdr3_nt
few,TRBV5-6,.,TRBJ2-5,16,CASSLTTSIALETQYF,TGTGCCAGCAGCTTGACGACTAGTATAGCGTTGGAGACCCAGTACTTC
.,TRBV18,TRBD1,TRBJ1-5,17,CASSLTGGADSNQPQHF,TGTGCCAGCTCCTTGACAGGGGGTGCGGATAGCAATCAGCCCCAGCATTTT
.,TRBV4-3,.,TRBJ1-6,19,CASSLYYGPISSYNSPLHF,TGCGCCAGCAGTCTCTACTATGGACCAATAAGCTCCTATAATTCACCCCTCCACTTT
.,TRBV5-1,.,TRBJ2-3,14,CASSLGAFTDTQYF,TGCGCCAGCAGCTTGGGTGCTTTCACAGATACGCAGTATTTT
.,TRBV5-4,TRBD2,TRBJ2-2,16,CASSGTSGRHTGELFF,TGTGCCAGCAGCGGGACTAGCGGGAGGCACACCGGGGAGCTGTTTTTT
.,TRBV7-9,.,TRBJ2-7,13,CASSLGQGLEQYF,TGTGCCAGCAGCTTAGGACAGGGACTCGAGCAGTACTTC
.,TRBV10-2,.,TRBJ1-1,14,CASRGGALWTEAFF,TGCGCCAGCAGAGGTGGGGCCTTATGGACTGAAGCTTTCTTT
.,TRBV7-6,.,TRBJ1-4,16,CASSEGIAGLREKLFF,TGTGCCAGCAGCGAGGGAATCGCGGGGCTGCGTGAAAAACTGTTTTTT
.,TRBV5-5,.,TRBJ2-2,15,CASSFIGSNTGELFF,TGTGCCAGCAGCTTCATAGGGTCGAACACCGGGGAGCTGTTTTTT
.,TRBV2,.,TRBJ1-1,13,CASRTDLNTEAFF,TGTGCCAGCCGGACAGACTTGAACACTGAAGCTTTCTTT
few,TRBV5-8,TRBD1,TRBJ1-2,14,CASSPRQGARGYTF,TGTGCCAGCAGCCCTCGACAGGGGGCGCGGGGCTACACCTTC
medium-sized,TRBV4-2,.,TRBJ1-5,16,CASSQDWEGYNQPQHF,TGTGCCAGCAGCCAAGATTGGGAGGGGTACAATCAGCCCCAGCATTTT
.,TRBV30,.,TRBJ1-1,13,CAWSLQGGTEAFF,TGTGCCTGGAGTCTCCAAGGGGGAACTGAAGCTTTCTTT
few,TRBV6-1,TRBD2,TRBJ2-5,17,CASSEAPGAGGLETQYF,TGTGCCAGCAGTGAAGCGCCGGGGGCGGGAGGGTTGGAGACCCAGTACTTC
.,TRBV30,.,TRBJ1-6,17,CAWSVRRSGAMVSPLHF,TGTGCCTGGAGTGTACGTAGATCAGGGGCTATGGTTTCACCCCTCCACTTT
.,TRBV11-3,.,TRBJ1-1,15,CASSLGTGRHTEAFF,TGTGCCAGCAGCTTAGGGACGGGCCGCCACACTGAAGCTTTCTTT
.,TRBV5-1,TRBD1,TRBJ1-2,13,CASSPGQGKGYTF,TGCGCCAGCAGCCCTGGACAGGGAAAGGGCTACACCTTC
once,TRBV7-2,.,TRBJ1-1,13,CASSSNSNTEAFF,TGTGCCAGCAGCTCAAACTCGAACACTGAAGCTTTCTTT
.,TRBV5-5,.,TRBJ1-5,13,CASSPGNHQPQHF,TGTGCCAGCAGCCCAGGGAATCATCAGCCCCAGCATTTT
.,TRBV15,.,TRBJ1-3,13,CATSRDGGNTIYF,TGTGCCACCAGCAGAGATGGCGGAAACACCATATATTTT
.,TRBV23-1,.,TRBJ1-4,17,CASSQSVGVGSNEKLFF,TGCGCCAGCAGTCAATCGGTGGGAGTCGGGTCTAATGAAAAACTGTTTTTT
once,TRBV5-6,TRBD2,TRBJ2-7,16,CASSGLTSGHYYEQYF,TGTGCCAGCAGCGGCTTGACTAGCGGACACTACTACGAGCAGTACTTC
once,TRBV7-9,.,TRBJ1-1,14,CASSSGQGYTEAFF,TGTGCCAGCAGCTCCGGGCAGGGCTACACTGAAGCTTTCTTT
.,TRBV6-1,.,TRBJ2-5,17,CASSEMGRGSYRETQYF,TGTGCCAGCAGTGAAATGGGCAGGGGATCGTACCGAGAGACCCAGTACTTC
.,TRBV5-1,.,TRBJ2-7,14,CASSPQDPTHEQYF,TGCGCCAGCAGCCCACAAGACCCGACCCACGAGCAGTACTTC
.,TRBV6-5,.,TRBJ2-3,12,CASRGSTDTQYF,TGTGCCAGCAGGGGGAGCACAGATACGCAGTATTTT
.,TRBV19,.,TRBJ1-6,15,CASSMQRVENSPLHF,TGTGCCAGTAGTATGCAGAGGGTAGAGAATTCACCCCTCCACTTT
.,TRBV2,.,TRBJ2-2,14,CASRADRNTGELFF,TGTGCCAGCAGAGCCGACAGGAACACCGGGGAGCTGTTTTTT
.,TRBV28,.,TRBJ2-1,19,CASSWWRSAIGSSYNEQFF,TGTGCCAGCAGTTGGTGGAGATCGGCCATCGGGAGCTCCTACAATGAGCAGTTCTTC
.,TRBV28,TRBD2,TRBJ2-7,15,CASRFPGGGIYEQYF,TGTGCCAGTCGTTTTCCGGGAGGTGGAATCTACGAGCAGTACTTC
.,TRBV6-6,.,TRBJ1-4,14,CASRWTATNEKLFF,TGTGCCAGCCGATGGACAGCAACTAATGAAAAACTGTTTTTT
.,TRBV19,TRBD1,TRBJ1-2,15,CASSRSQGTNYGYTF,TGTGCCAGTAGTAGATCACAGGGGACCAACTATGGCTACACCTTC
.,TRBV29-1,.,TRBJ2-1,11,CSVDRGNEQFF,TGCAGCGTTGACAGGGGCAATGAGCAGTTCTTC
.,TRBV28,.,TRBJ1-5,17,CASSLWGGQNSNQPQHF,TGTGCCAGCAGTTTATGGGGAGGGCAGAATAGCAATCAGCCCCAGCATTTT
.,TRBV12-1,.,TRBJ2-3,12,CASWGRTDTQYF,TGTGCCAGCTGGGGGAGAACAGATACGCAGTATTTT
once,TRBV28,.,TRBJ2-3,14,CASSFLGDADTQYF,TGTGCCAGCAGTTTTCTAGGGGACGCAGATACGCAGTATTTT
few,TRBV30,.,TRBJ1-1,12,CAWSKMNTEAFF,TGTGCCTGGAGTAAGATGAACACTGAAGCTTTCTTT
.,TRBV10-2,TRBD2,TRBJ2-7,13,CASSVQRGGEQYF,TGCGCCAGCAGTGTCCAGCGCGGGGGCGAGCAGTACTTC
.,TRBV15,.,TRBJ2-3,16,CATSRDSLLVPDTQYF,TGTGCCACCAGCAGAGATTCATTACTAGTTCCAGATACGCAGTATTTT
many,TRBV14,TRBD1,TRBJ1-1,14,CASSNYRGETEAFF,TGTGCCAGCAGCAACTACAGGGGCGAGACTGAAGCTTTCTTT
.,TRBV27,.,TRBJ1-2,14,CASSLSSGSYGYTF,TGTGCCAGCAGTTTATCTTCAGGCTCCTATGGCTACACCTTC
.,TRBV13,TRBD2,TRBJ2-7,15,CASSSIAGGRYEQYF,TGTGCCAGCAGCTCTATAGCGGGAGGGCGATACGAGCAGTACTTC
once,TRBV25-1,TRBD1,TRBJ1-2,15,CASSRGTGENYGYTF,TGTGCCAGCAGCCGTGGGACAGGGGAGAACTATGGCTACACCTTC
.,TRBV29-1,TRBD2,TRBJ2-3,14,CSAGPVAGGRTQYF,TGCAGCGCCGGGCCGGTAGCGGGCGGGAGGACGCAGTATTTT
.,TRBV27,TRBD1,TRBJ1-1,15,CASSLGTGWTTEAFF,TGTGCCAGCAGTTTAGGGACAGGGTGGACCACTGAAGCTTTCTTT
few,TRBV2,TRBD2,TRBJ2-2,16,CASSEAAAGIAGELFF,TGTGCCAGCAGTGAAGCAGCAGCGGGAATCGCCGGGGAGCTGTTTTTT
.,TRBV27,.,TRBJ1-3,15,CASSLSRLSGNTIYF,TGTGCCAGCAGTTTAAGCCGCCTCTCTGGAAACACCATATATTTT
.,TRBV29-1,.,TRBJ2-2,14,CSASRARDTGELFF,TGCAGCGCCTCCAGGGCCAGGGACACCGGGGAGCTGTTTTTT
.,TRBV19,.,TRBJ1-3,14,CASTPGFAGNTIYF,TGTGCCAGTACCCCAGGGTTCGCTGGAAACACCATATATTTT
.,TRBV20-1,.,TRBJ2-1,10,CSADHGGQFF,TGCAGTGCTGATCACGGGGGGCAGTTCTTC
once,TRBV28,.,TRBJ1-3,16,CASTRPRGSSGNTIYF,TGTGCCAGCACCCGACCGAGGGGCTCCTCTGGAAACACCATATATTTT
.,TRBV5-6,.,TRBJ1-2,12,CASSLLRAGYTF,TGTGCCAGCAGCTTGCTTCGGGCTGGCTACACCTTC